The source of this T cell receptor (beta chain) is a study of cytomegalovirus exposure and HLA in healthy donors. Study-wide findings and caveats: The study recorded 150 to 200 TCR beta chains that were cytomegalovirus-associated.

The donors were members of the validation cohort comprising over a hundred subjects, separate from the roughly 700-subject first cohort. Clones were sequenced by immunoSEQ multiplex PCR, and TCRdb holds only the in-frame ones, with some missing. Of about 120,000 clones in the sample, about 84% were seen once. Points on this clone: Its cognate antigen is unknown.

J was trimmed by 7 bases and V by 6 bases; bases with no gene match: 11. This CDR3 spans 15 amino acids. Germline-derived CDR1 and CDR2 are LNHNV and YYDKDF (reference sequence). The sequencing sample was made of PBMCs. This TCR was sampled from a woman aged 30 to 39 in good health and CMV-seronegative. The chain employs TRBV15 and TRBJ2-1; TRBD1 aligns across 8 bases. CDR3 in amino acids: CATSIGQGEVNEQFF. Written as DNA, the CDR3 is TGTGCCACCAGTATAGGACAGGGTGAGGTTAATGAGCAGTTCTTC.